This entry lists 14 T cell receptor beta chains sequenced from one sample in a study of early T cells in non-severe SARS-CoV-2 infection. TCRdb reanalysed the 5' RACE reads using MiXCR and keeps one entry per CDR3 protein. The profile shows some 18,000 distinct CDR3 sequences, under 7.5% of them singletons. The sample comprised whole blood. The receptors were gathered from an adult who was a healthcare worker with PCR-confirmed SARS-CoV-2 infection or an uninfected control (not recorded which).

This clonotype was seen at least ten times. The chain carries TRBV6-6 and TRBJ2-7; a possible D gene is TRBD2 (5 bases). This CDR3 region has 14 residues. Germline V CDR1 and CDR2: MNHNY, SVGAGI (reference sequence). V lost 0 bases, J lost 0 bases, and 6 bases lay in between. CDR3 in DNA: TGTGCCAGCAGTTACTCGGACTTCTCCTACGAGCAGTACTTC. Translating it yields CASSYSDFSYEQYF.

V and J are TRBV15 and TRBJ2-3; TRBD2 matches 15 bases. Per germline, CDR1 LNHNV and CDR2 YYDKDF (reference sequence). The CDR3 contains 18 residues. Trimming cost V 3 bases and J 2 bases; bases outside gene matches: 6. Written as DNA, the CDR3 is TGTGCCACCAGCAGGGGACTAGCGGGAGGTCAGAACACAGATACGCAGTATTTT. Translated: CATSRGLAGGQNTDTQYF.

This clonotype was picked up many times. The genes are TRBV29-1 and TRBJ2-7; tentatively, D is TRBD1 (6 bases). This CDR3 spans 15 amino acids. Looked up from germline, CDR1 is SQVTM and CDR2 is ANQGSEA. V lost 5 bases, J lost 3 bases, and 20 bases lay in between. The CDR3 coding sequence is TGCAGCGTTCCAAGGTGCGGACAGCTGGACTACGAGCAGTACTTC. Amino acids: CSVPRCGQLDYEQYF.

At least ten counts were recorded for this clonotype. The chain employs TRBV6-1 and TRBJ1-4, with D tentatively TRBD1 (5 bases). The CDR3 is 14 residues long. CDR1 is MNHNS, CDR2 SASEGT, per germline. Trimming removed 10 bases at V and 8 bases at J, with 20 bases between. The CDR3 region is CATHPTGLREKLFF. Here the CDR3 DNA reads TGTGCCACCCATCCGACGGGGCTCAGGGAAAAACTGTTTTTT.

The table lists this clonotype with many counts. The chain combines TRBV7-3 with TRBJ2-1; D possibly uses TRBD1 or TRBD2 (6 bases each). Trimming pared 5 bases from V and 5 bases from J, leaving 22 bases between. The germline V gene has CDR1 SGHTA and CDR2 FQGTGA. The length of the CDR3 is 17 residues. CDR3 bases: TGTGCCAGCAGCCCCTATAGCGGACAGTTCCTAAACAATGAGCAGTTCTTC. Its protein is CASSPYSGQFLNNEQFF.

This clonotype was recorded many times. The chain carries TRBV11-2 and TRBJ2-3; D gene unclear. Trimming took off 5 bases at V and 6 bases at J, with 21 bases between the two ends. CDR3 length: 16 amino acids. Germline lookup yields CDR1 SGHAT and CDR2 FQNNGV. The CDR3 protein is CASSPLSGGVGDTQYF. DNA of the CDR3: TGTGCCAGCAGCCCCTTGTCGGGCGGAGTGGGGGATACGCAGTATTTT.

In its sample, this clonotype was seen a few times. The gene calls are TRBV3-1 and TRBJ2-6; 10 positions agree with TRBD1. CDR3 size: 17 residues. J was trimmed by 0 bases and V by 1 base; bases with no gene match: 0. Germline V gene sequence: CDR1 LGHDT, CDR2 YNNKEL (reference sequence). The CDR3 DNA reads as TGTGCCAGCAGCCAAGGGACAGGGGGCTCTGGGGCCAACGTCCTGACTTTC. It yields the protein CASSQGTGGSGANVLTF.

This clonotype was found a few times. The chain joins TRBV10-1 to TRBJ2-2; no firm D call. Germline values: CDR1 WNHNN, CDR2 SYGVQD (reference sequence). Trimming removed 4 bases at V and 6 bases at J, with 9 bases between. The CDR3 covers 13 residues. The CDR3 DNA follows: TGCGCCAGCAGTGTCGGGTTGGCCGGGGAGCTGTTTTTT. As protein: CASSVGLAGELFF.

This clonotype was seen many times. This chain connects TRBV9 to TRBJ1-2; D is unclear. Deletions cut 0 bases from V and 1 base from J, with 7 bases between. CDR1 and CDR2 from the germline V gene are SGDLS and YYNGEE. The CDR3 runs to 14 residues. CDR3 sequence (DNA): TGTGCCAGCAGCGTAGATCCAGATAACTATGGCTACACCTTC. It encodes CASSVDPDNYGYTF.

This clonotype showed up many times. The chain has TRBV29-1 and TRBJ1-1; D gene uncertain. From germline, CDR1 is SQVTM and CDR2 ANQGSEA. The CDR3 loop spans 12 amino acids. V lost 5 bases to trimming and J lost 2 bases, with 9 bases between them. This CDR3 is CSVNGVNTEAFF. The CDR3 DNA sequence: TGCAGCGTTAATGGGGTTAACACTGAAGCTTTCTTT.

This clonotype came up many times. The V call is TRBV11-2, the J call TRBJ1-5, with D uncertain. Trimming removed 4 bases from V and 5 bases from J, with 12 bases in between. Germline CDR1 SGHAT, CDR2 FQNNGV. The length of the CDR3 is 14 residues. CDR3 sequence reads: CASSSRGGDQPQHF. DNA for the CDR3: TGTGCCAGCAGCTCTCGGGGAGGCGATCAGCCCCAGCATTTT.

This chain links TRBV7-8 with TRBJ1-1; D is uncertain. V dropped 3 bases and J dropped 1 base, with 6 bases sitting between them. The germline gives CDR1 SGHVS, CDR2 FQNEAQ. There are 13 residues in the CDR3. CDR3 in DNA: TGTGCCAGCAGCTTTCAGGCGAACACTGAAGCTTTCTTT. Amino acids: CASSFQANTEAFF.

The rearrangement links TRBV7-9 to TRBJ2-3; D gene unclear. Trimming stripped 4 bases from V and 4 bases from J, with 6 bases between. The CDR3 runs to 12 residues. Germline CDR1 reads SEHNR; CDR2 reads FQNEAQ (reference sequence). CDR3 in DNA: TGTGCCAGCAGCTCACATCCAGATACGCAGTATTTT. It translates to CASSSHPDTQYF.

This clonotype showed up just a few times. The J gene is TRBJ2-3, the V gene TRBV20-1; TRBD1 matches 7 bases. CDR1 DFQATT and CDR2 SNEGSKA come from the germline V gene (reference sequence). The CDR3 spans 14 residues. J was trimmed by 2 bases and V by 6 bases; bases with no gene match: 8. The CDR3 coding sequence is TGCAGTGCCCAAAAGACAGGGAACACAGATACGCAGTATTTT. Amino acid sequence: CSAQKTGNTDTQYF.